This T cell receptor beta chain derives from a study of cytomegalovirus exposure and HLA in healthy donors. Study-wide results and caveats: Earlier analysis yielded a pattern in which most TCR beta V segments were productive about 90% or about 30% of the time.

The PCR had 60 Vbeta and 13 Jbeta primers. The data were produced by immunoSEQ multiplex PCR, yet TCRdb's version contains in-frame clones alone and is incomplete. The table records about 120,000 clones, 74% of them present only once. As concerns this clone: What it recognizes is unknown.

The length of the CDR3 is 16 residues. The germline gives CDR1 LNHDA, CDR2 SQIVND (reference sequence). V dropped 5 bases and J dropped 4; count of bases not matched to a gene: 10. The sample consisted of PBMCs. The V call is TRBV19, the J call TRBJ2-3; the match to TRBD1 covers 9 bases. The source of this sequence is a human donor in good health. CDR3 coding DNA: TGTGCCAGTAGTCCTACGTGGGACAGGGTTCCAGATACGCAGTATTTT. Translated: CASSPTWDRVPDTQYF.